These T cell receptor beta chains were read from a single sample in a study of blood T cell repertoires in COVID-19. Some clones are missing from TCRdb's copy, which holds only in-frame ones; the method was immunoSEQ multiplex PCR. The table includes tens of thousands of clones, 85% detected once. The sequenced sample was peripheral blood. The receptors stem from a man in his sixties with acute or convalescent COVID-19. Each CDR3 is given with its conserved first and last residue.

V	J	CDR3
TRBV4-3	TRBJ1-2	CASSQADGGDGYTF
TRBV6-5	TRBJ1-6	CASSYSNTVSPLHF
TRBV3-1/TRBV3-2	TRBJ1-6	CASRHQGARSPLHF
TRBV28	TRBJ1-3	CASTSPTASSGNTIYF
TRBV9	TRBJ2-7	CASSVDSPYEQYF
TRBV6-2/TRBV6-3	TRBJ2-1	CASSYSTSGGSAGDNEQFF
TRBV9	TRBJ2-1	CASSGGGGAYNEQFF
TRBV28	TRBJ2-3	CASSAQKDTQYF
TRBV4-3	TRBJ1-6	CASSQEEDSPLHF
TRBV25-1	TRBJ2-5	CASSETGIRGTQYF
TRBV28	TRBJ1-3	CASTPAGGNTIYF
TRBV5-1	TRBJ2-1	CASSLTSWDEQFF
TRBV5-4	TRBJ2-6	CASSFKGGGIFSGANVLTF
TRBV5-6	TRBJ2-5	CASSWSSEETQYF
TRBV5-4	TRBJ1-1	CASRLGDWGEAFF
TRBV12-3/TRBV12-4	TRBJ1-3	CASDKRAGNTIYF
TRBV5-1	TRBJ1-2	CASSLGSYGYTF
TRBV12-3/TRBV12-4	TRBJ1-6	CASSPVPLAPLHF
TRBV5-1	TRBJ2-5	CASSRTSGQQETQYF
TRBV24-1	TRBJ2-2	CATSDFDRNTGELFF
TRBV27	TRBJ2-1	CASSLIPGYEQFF